This T cell receptor (beta chain) was found in a study of vaccination effects on CD4 cells after COVID-19. On this clone itself: Its antigen is undetermined.

Antigen-specific CD4+ T cells were first expanded with viral peptide pools by the ViraFEST assay and only then sequenced. The authors isolated CD4+ T cells after less than eleven days of culture. V lost 4 bases and J lost 3, with 14 bases in between. The CDR3 is made up of 14 amino acids. Germline V gene lookup returns CDR1 SGHRS and CDR2 YFSETQ. Only in-frame clones appear in the TCRdb table, and some are missing; sequencing was by immunoSEQ multiplex PCR. This table holds tens of thousands of clones, about two thirds found once. Source: CD4+ T cells from PBMCs cultured with HCoV-229E spike peptides, taken before COVID-19 vaccination. The receptor's source is a human donor who received a COVID-19 vaccine. The rearrangement joins TRBV5-1 to TRBJ2-7, with a possible D match to TRBD2 (6 bases). CDR3 in amino acids: CASSPREPFYEQYF. In DNA form, the CDR3 reads TGCGCCAGCAGCCCCCGGGAGCCCTTCTACGAGCAGTACTTC.